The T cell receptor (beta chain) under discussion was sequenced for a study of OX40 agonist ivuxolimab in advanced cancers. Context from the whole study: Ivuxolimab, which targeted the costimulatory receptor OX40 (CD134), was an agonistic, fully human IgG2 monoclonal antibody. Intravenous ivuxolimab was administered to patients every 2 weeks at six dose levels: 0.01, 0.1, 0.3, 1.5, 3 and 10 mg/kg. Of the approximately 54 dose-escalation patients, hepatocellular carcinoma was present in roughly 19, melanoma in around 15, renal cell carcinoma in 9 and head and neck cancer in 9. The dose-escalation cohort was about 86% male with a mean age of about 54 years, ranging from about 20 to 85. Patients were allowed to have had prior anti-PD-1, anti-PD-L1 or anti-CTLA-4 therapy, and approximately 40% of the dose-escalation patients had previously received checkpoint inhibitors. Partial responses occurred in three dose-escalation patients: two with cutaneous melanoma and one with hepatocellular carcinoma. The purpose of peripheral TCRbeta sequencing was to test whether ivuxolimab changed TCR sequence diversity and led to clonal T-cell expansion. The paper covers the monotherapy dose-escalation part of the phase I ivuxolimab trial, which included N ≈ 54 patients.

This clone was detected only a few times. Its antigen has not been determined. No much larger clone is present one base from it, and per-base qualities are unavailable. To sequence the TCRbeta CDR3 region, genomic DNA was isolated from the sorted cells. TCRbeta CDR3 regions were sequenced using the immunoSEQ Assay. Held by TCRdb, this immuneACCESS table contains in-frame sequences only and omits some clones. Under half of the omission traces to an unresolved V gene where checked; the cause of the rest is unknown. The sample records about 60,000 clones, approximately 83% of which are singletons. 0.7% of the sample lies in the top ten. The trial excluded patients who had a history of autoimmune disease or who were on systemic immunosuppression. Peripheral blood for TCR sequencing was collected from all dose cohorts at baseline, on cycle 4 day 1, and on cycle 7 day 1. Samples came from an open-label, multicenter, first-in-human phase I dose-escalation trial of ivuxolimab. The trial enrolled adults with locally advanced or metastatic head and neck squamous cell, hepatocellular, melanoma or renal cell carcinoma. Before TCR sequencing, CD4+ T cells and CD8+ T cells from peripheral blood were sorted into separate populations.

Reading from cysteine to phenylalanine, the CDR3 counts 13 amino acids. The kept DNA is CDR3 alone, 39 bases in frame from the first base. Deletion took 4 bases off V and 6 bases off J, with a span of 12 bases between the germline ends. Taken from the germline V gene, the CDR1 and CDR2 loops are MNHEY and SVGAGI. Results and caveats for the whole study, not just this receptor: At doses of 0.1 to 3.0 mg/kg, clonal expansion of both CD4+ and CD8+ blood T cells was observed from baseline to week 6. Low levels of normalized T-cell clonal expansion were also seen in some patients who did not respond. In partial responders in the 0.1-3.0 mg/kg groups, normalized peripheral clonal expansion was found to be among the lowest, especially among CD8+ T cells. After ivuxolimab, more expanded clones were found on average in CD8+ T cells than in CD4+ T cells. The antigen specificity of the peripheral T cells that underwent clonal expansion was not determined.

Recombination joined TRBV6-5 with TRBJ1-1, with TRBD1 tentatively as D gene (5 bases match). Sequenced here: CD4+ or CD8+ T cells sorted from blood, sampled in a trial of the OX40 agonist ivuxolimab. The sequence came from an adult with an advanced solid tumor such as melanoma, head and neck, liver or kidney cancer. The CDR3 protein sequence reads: CASSSQEGPEAFF. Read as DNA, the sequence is TGTGCCAGCAGTTCACAGGAAGGACCTGAAGCTTTCTTT.